This T cell receptor (beta chain) is drawn from a study of beta chain features in type 1 diabetes. The CDR3 length is 14 residues. In germline, CDR1 is SGHAT, CDR2 FQNNGV. V lost 6 bases to trimming and J lost 2 bases, with 11 bases between them. This clone was picked up a small number of times. Investigators reverse transcribed all isolated RNA, so they sequenced expressed TCRB transcripts. Assay used: immunoSEQ multiplex PCR; TCRdb lists only in-frame clones, some missing. The sample yields about 410,000 clones, roughly 14% seen once. The sequenced material came from naive CD4+ T cells from blood. The sequence was collected from a man in his thirties or forties in good health. V is TRBV11-2 and J is TRBJ1-3; D uncertain. The DNA of the CDR3 is TGTGCCAGCAGGGTCGGGTCCCCTGGAAACACCATATATTTT. It translates to CASRVGSPGNTIYF.